This T cell receptor (beta chain) derives from a study of cytomegalovirus exposure and HLA in healthy donors. General study findings and limits: Cytomegalovirus-associated status was assigned to about 160 TCR beta chains. Reports described diagnosis of cytomegalovirus status by the classifier as highly specific and sensitive.

About this clone: The antigen is undetermined.

Produced via immunoSEQ multiplex PCR; TCRdb's table is partial and in-frame only. The profile shows about 120,000 clones, 85% to 90% of them singletons. This CDR3 is built from 15 residues. Trimming stripped 3 bases from V and 5 bases from J, with 14 bases between. Germline CDR1 reads SEHNR; CDR2 reads FQNEAQ (reference sequence). It was the roughly 110-subject validation cohort, separate from the roughly 700-subject first cohort, to which the donors belonged. The sequence derives from a woman between 18 and 29 years old in good health and CMV-seropositive. Input material: PBMCs. This chain joins TRBV7-9 and TRBJ2-1, with D possibly matching TRBD1 (6 bases). The CDR3 region is CASSFGQPFNNEQFF. The CDR3 nucleotides read TGTGCCAGCAGCTTTGGACAGCCCTTCAACAATGAGCAGTTCTTC.